The 20 T cell receptor beta chains listed next were all sequenced from one sample in a study of shared clonotypes between healthy human individuals. The method was immunoSEQ multiplex PCR; TCRdb's version includes in-frame clones alone and lacks a portion of them. The sample holds about 490,000 clones, roughly four fifths seen once. Sequencing input: PBMCs. The source is a woman aged 40 to 50 in good health. Some clones in this sample may be carry-over from other donors' samples.

This chain joins TRBV15 and TRBJ2-3, with D hard to call. The length of the CDR3 is 16 residues. V lost 3 bases and J lost 0, with 13 bases in between. From germline, CDR1 is LNHNV and CDR2 YYDKDF (reference sequence). The CDR3 spells CATSSKFFSSTDTQYF. CDR3 nucleotides: TGTGCCACCAGCAGTAAGTTTTTCTCTAGCACAGATACGCAGTATTTT.

Concerning this clone itself: This may stem from a read error, because a much larger clone lies one nucleotide away. V usage is TRBV29-1 and J usage is TRBJ1-2, with TRBD1 matching 9 bases. The CDR3 consists of 14 residues. Germline V gene lookup returns CDR1 SQVTM and CDR2 ANQGSEA. CDR3 nucleotide sequence: TGCAGCGTTGAGCCGGGACAGGGAAGCGATGGCTACGCCTTC. Protein product: CSVEPGQGSDGYAF.

This chain connects TRBV7-9 to TRBJ1-2, with 9 bases lining up with TRBD1. Losses at the gene ends were 5 bases for V and 13 bases for J; bases not matched to a gene: 11. The CDR3 covers 13 residues. Germline loops: CDR1 SEHNR, CDR2 FQNEAQ (reference sequence). In DNA form, the CDR3 reads TGTGCCAGCAGCCCCTCGGGACAGGGTTTTTCCACCTTC. Translation gives CASSPSGQGFSTF.

The chain uses TRBV4-2 and TRBJ1-1; TRBD1 might be the D (6 bases). V was cut by 5 bases and J by 5 bases, with 15 bases left in between. The CDR3 is made up of 14 amino acids. The germline CDR1 and CDR2 sequences are LGHNA and YNFKEQ. The chain's CDR3 is CASSLKQGETEAFF. Here the CDR3 DNA reads TGTGCCAGCAGCTTAAAACAGGGAGAGACTGAAGCTTTCTTT.

A note on this clone: Other DNA sequences in the sample encode the same CDR3. The V call is TRBV18, the J call TRBJ2-5; D remains unclear. Germline lookup yields CDR1 KGHSH and CDR2 LQKENI. The CDR3 has 12 residues. The V end lost 3 bases, the J end lost 5 bases, and 7 bases lay between the germline ends. In nucleotides, the CDR3 is TGTGCCAGCTCACCTCCAAGGGAGACCCAGTACTTC. Protein product: CASSPPRETQYF. Complete variable domain (other parts from reference TRBV18 and TRBJ2-5): NAGVMQNPRHLVRRRGQEARLRCSPMKGHSHVYWYRQLPEEGLKFMVYLQKENIIDESGMPKERFSAEFPKEGPSILRIQQVVRGDSAAYFCASSPPRETQYFGPGTRLLVL.

The gene calls are TRBV12-5 and TRBJ1-5; D not certain. Germline V CDR1 and CDR2: LGHNT, FRNRAP. This CDR3 is built from 15 residues. Trimming removed 5 bases at V and 3 bases at J, with 14 bases between. The CDR3 spells CASGPFQAPNQPQHF. The CDR3 region has the DNA TGTGCTAGTGGTCCCTTCCAGGCTCCCAATCAGCCCCAGCATTTT.

This chain links TRBV11-2 with TRBJ2-7, with TRBD1 as a possible D gene (6 bases). V lost 3 bases and J lost 2, with 14 bases in between. The CDR3 is made up of 15 amino acids. CDR1 and CDR2 from the germline V gene are SGHAT and FQNNGV. The CDR3 protein is CASSFGGRTPYEQYF. The CDR3 DNA sequence: TGTGCCAGCAGCTTTGGGGGCAGGACCCCCTACGAGCAGTACTTC.

This clone was seen once. The gene calls are TRBV15 and TRBJ2-3; 11 nucleotides match TRBD2. Looked up from germline, CDR1 is LNHNV and CDR2 is YYDKDF (reference sequence). The CDR3 runs to 17 residues. V trimming: 0 bases; J trimming: 5 bases; junction bases outside the gene matches: 7. The CDR3 here is CATSREGSGGGKDTQYF. In DNA form, the CDR3 reads TGTGCCACCAGCAGAGAAGGTAGCGGGGGGGGGAAAGATACGCAGTATTTT.

This clone came up a few times. The V gene is TRBV19, the J gene TRBJ1-5, with 7 bases aligning to TRBD1. Germline CDR1 LNHDA, CDR2 SQIVND (reference sequence). This CDR3 comprises 14 residues. Trimming at V came to 6 bases and at J to 0 bases, leaving 2 bases not matched to a gene. The DNA of the CDR3 is TGTGCCAGTAGGGACAGGAATAGCAATCAGCCCCAGCATTTT. This gives the protein CASRDRNSNQPQHF.

For this clone: With a far larger clone one base away, a read error is the likely cause. The chain is built from TRBV29-1 and TRBJ1-1, with TRBD1 matching over 9 bases. This CDR3 has 12 residues. Germline CDR1 is SQVTM and CDR2 is ANQGSEA. CDR3 nucleotide sequence: TGCAGCGGGGACAGGGTGAACACTGAAGCTTCCTTT. The encoded protein is CSGDRVNTEASF.

This clone was seen just once. The chain uses TRBV7-9 and TRBJ2-5; D may be TRBD1 (5 bases). Germline V gives CDR1 SEHNR, CDR2 FQNEAQ (reference sequence). The V and J ends lost 7 bases and 4 bases respectively, with 13 bases between them. The length of the CDR3 is 13 residues. The CDR3 region is CASTPSGPETQYF. The CDR3 coding sequence is TGTGCCAGCACCCCCTCAGGGCCAGAGACCCAGTACTTC.

The chain uses TRBV5-4 and TRBJ2-1, with 8 positions matching TRBD2. CDR1 is SGHNT and CDR2 is YYREEE in the germline V gene (reference sequence). The trim removed 4 bases at V and 6 bases at J, leaving 12 bases unmatched. The CDR3 totals 16 residues. The CDR3 nucleotides are TGTGCCAGCAGCCCGGTCGGGAGGGCCTCCGTCAATGAGCAGTTCTTC. Translating it yields CASSPVGRASVNEQFF.

The gene calls are TRBV19 and TRBJ1-1; D is possibly TRBD1 (5 bases). In germline, CDR1 is LNHDA, CDR2 SQIVND (reference sequence). This CDR3 is 12 amino acids long. V was shortened by 2 bases and J by 9 bases, with 10 bases between the two germline ends. The CDR3 nucleotides are TGTGCCAGTAGTATAAGGAAGGGACAAGCTTTCTTT. Protein sequence: CASSIRKGQAFF.

V is TRBV30 and J is TRBJ2-1; 7 positions match TRBD2. The J segment lost 1 base and the V segment lost 5 bases, leaving 2 bases of the junction unmatched. CDR1 and CDR2 (germline): GTSNPN, SVGIG (reference sequence). The length of the CDR3 is 13 residues. The CDR3 coding sequence is TGTGCCTGGGGCGGGAGTTCCTACAATGAGCAGTTCTTC. Encoded protein: CAWGGSSYNEQFF.

About this clone itself: Relative to the germline gene, one junction end is altered; a read error may explain this. The rearrangement uses TRBV5-4 and TRBJ2-7, with 8 nucleotides matching TRBD2. The CDR3 totals 15 residues. Germline CDR1 and CDR2: SGHNT and YYREEE (reference sequence). This CDR3 is CASSLSGRAPYERYF. The CDR3 DNA reads as TGTGCCAGCAGCTTGTCCGGGAGGGCCCCCTACGAGCGGTACTTC.

As to this clone: A read error may be the cause here, since a much bigger clone is one base away. CDR3 nucleotide sequence: TGTGCCTGGAGTGTGAGGGAGTTCAATCAGTCCCAGCATTTT. It codes for CAWSVREFNQSQHF. J is TRBJ1-5 and V is TRBV30; D is uncertain. The CDR3 covers 14 residues. CDR1 GTSNPN and CDR2 SVGIG come from the germline V gene (reference sequence). The whole variable domain, filled in from reference TRBV30 and TRBJ1-5, reads SQTIHQWPATLVQPVGSPLSLECTVEGTSNPNLYWYRQAAGRGLQLLFYSVGIGQISSEVPQNLSASRPQDRQFILSSKKLLLSDSGFYLCAWSVREFNQSQHFGDGTRLSIL.

The V and J genes are TRBV28 and TRBJ2-7, with TRBD2 as a possible D gene (6 bases). This CDR3 contains 17 residues. V lost 4 bases, J lost 0 bases, and 19 bases lay in between. Germline CDR1 and CDR2: MDHEN and SYDVKM. For the CDR3, the DNA is TGTGCCAGCAGTTCTCCCGGGTCCACGGGGGTCTCCTACGAGCAGTACTTC. Translation gives CASSSPGSTGVSYEQYF.

With respect to this clone: This likely stems from a read error, as it lies one base from a far larger clone. This same CDR3 is encoded by further DNA sequences in the sample. The chain recombines TRBV30 with TRBJ1-1, with TRBD1 as a possible D gene (5 bases). The CDR3 covers 12 residues. CDR1 and CDR2 (germline): GTSNPN, SVGIG (reference sequence). Trimming took off 2 bases at V and 4 bases at J, with 8 bases between the two ends. CDR3 in amino acids: CAWSRQSTEAFF. The CDR3 nucleotides read TGTGCCTGGAGTCGACAGAGCACTGAAGCTTTCTTT.

The chain employs TRBV6-6 and TRBJ1-2; D perhaps matches TRBD1 (5 bases). The germline V and J ends were trimmed by 6 bases and 2 bases, with 10 bases remaining between them. From germline, CDR1 is MNHNY and CDR2 SVGAGI (reference sequence). This CDR3 spans 13 amino acids. For the CDR3, the DNA is TGTGCCAGCAGCCCAGGGACCAACTATGGCTACACCTTC. This translates into CASSPGTNYGYTF.

Only one count was recorded for this clone. The CDR3 coding sequence is TGTGCCAGCAGCTCCCGTCGGGGCAGGGGATCCAATGAGCAGTTCTTC. It encodes CASSSRRGRGSNEQFF. The rearrangement uses TRBV7-9 and TRBJ2-1; a weak D match, TRBD1 (6 bases). CDR1 and CDR2 (germline): SEHNR, FQNEAQ (reference sequence). V lost 4 bases to trimming and J lost 6 bases, with 19 bases between them. This CDR3 has 16 amino acids. Based on the CDR3 plus reference TRBV7-9 and TRBJ2-1, the full variable domain is DTGVSQNPRHKITKRGQNVTFRCDPISEHNRLYWYRQTLGQGPEFLTYFQNEAQLEKSRLLSDRFSAERPKGSFSTLEIQRTEQGDSAMYLCASSSRRGRGSNEQFFGPGTRLTVL.